These 8 T cell receptor beta chains were sequenced from one sample in a study of breast tumors, draining lymph nodes, adjacent tissues. Each CDR3 protein gets one entry after TCRdb re-called the multiplex PCR reads with MiXCR. The sample holds about 20,000 distinct CDR3 sequences, approximately 41% seen once. The sample comprised breast tumor tissue. The receptors shown here come from a female donor with breast cancer. Some clones in this sample may be carry-over from other donors' samples.

Details on this clonotype: A read error may account for a junction end that differs from germline. This chain connects TRBV7-9 to TRBJ2-3, with TRBD2 matching 13 bases. The germline gives CDR1 SEHNR, CDR2 FQNEAQ (reference sequence). This CDR3 has 18 amino acids. CDR3 protein: CASSPGTSGIPETDTRYF. Written as DNA, the CDR3 is TGTGCCAGCAGCCCAGGGACTAGCGGGATACCGGAGACAGATACGCGGTATTTT.

The rearrangement uses TRBV10-2 and TRBJ2-1; D is perhaps TRBD2 (5 bases). Germline V gene sequence: CDR1 WSHSY, CDR2 SAAADI. Trimming pared 0 bases from V and 3 bases from J, leaving 6 bases between. CDR3 size: 14 residues. CDR3 region: CASSESGGYNEQFF. The CDR3 DNA sequence: TGCGCCAGCAGTGAGTCAGGAGGCTACAATGAGCAGTTCTTC.

Worth noting for this clonotype: A much larger clone is a single base away; this may be a read error. This rearrangement joins TRBV5-4 to TRBJ2-5; 7 bases match TRBD2. The CDR3 is 14 amino acids. The V gene end was trimmed by 3 bases and the J gene end by 9 bases; junction bases not matched to a gene: 11. Germline V gene data show CDR1 as SGHNT and CDR2 as YYREEE (reference sequence). The CDR3 nucleotides read TGTGCCAGCAGCTCAGTCGGGGCGGGGGAGGCCCAGTACTTC. Protein sequence: CASSSVGAGEAQYF.

This clonotype was counted at least ten times. This chain links TRBV5-1 with TRBJ2-7; D is possibly TRBD1 (5 bases). The germline gives CDR1 SGHRS, CDR2 YFSETQ. The CDR3 is made up of 15 amino acids. The V end was cut by 0 bases, the J end by 2 bases, with 12 bases between. The CDR3 bases are TGCGCCAGCAGCTTGGGGGGCCAGTCTACCTACGAGCAGTACTTC. Translating gives CASSLGGQSTYEQYF.

The rearrangement links TRBV7-4 to TRBJ2-3; 16 bases are shared with TRBD2. Trimming took 5 bases from V and 8 from J; bases not matched to a gene: 10. The germline V gene has CDR1 SGHVT and CDR2 SQSDAQ. The CDR3 is 17 residues long. Here the CDR3 reads CASSAGLAGGPRGTQYF. The CDR3 coding sequence is TGTGCCAGCAGCGCGGGACTAGCGGGAGGGCCACGTGGTACGCAGTATTTT.

The V call is TRBV11-2, the J call TRBJ2-1; D gene ambiguous. Germline CDR1 SGHAT, CDR2 FQNNGV. The length of the CDR3 is 17 residues. The V end was cut by 8 bases, the J end by 0 bases, with 20 bases between. CDR3 nucleotide sequence: TGTGCCAGCGGGGTTAAATGCGTCCTGAGCTCCTACAATGAGCAGTTCTTC. Amino acid sequence: CASGVKCVLSSYNEQFF.

V and J are TRBV2 and TRBJ2-7; D not resolved. Germline V CDR1 and CDR2: SNHLY, FYNNEI. This CDR3 contains 13 residues. Trimming shortened V by 0 bases and J by 3 bases, and 6 bases separated the two germline ends. As DNA, the CDR3 is TGTGCCAGCAGTGAAGCGGATCTCTACGAGCAGTACTTC. This codes for CASSEADLYEQYF.

This clonotype was seen at least ten times. The J gene is TRBJ1-5, the V gene TRBV4-1; no clear D. The germline gives CDR1 MGHRA, CDR2 YSYEKL. This CDR3 contains 15 residues. With 1 base removed from V and 3 bases from J, the gap between germline ends came to 10 bases. CDR3 protein: CASSQGPQTNQPQHF. CDR3 DNA sequence: TGCGCCAGCAGCCAAGGTCCTCAGACCAATCAGCCCCAGCATTTT.